The clone carrying this T cell receptor (beta chain) was picked up one time. The target antigen is unknown. This may be a read error, as it is one base from a much larger clone. Healthy Caucasian individuals made up all the donors. The record originates from a study of identical twins. Study results and caveats: Beta out-of-frame sequences showed weaker excess sharing between twins. Because invariant MAIT and iNKT cells could be present, zero-insertion analyses could be partly confounded. The study based its conclusions on cross-sectional statistical analysis and did not follow the same donors.

Each CDR3 protein gets one entry after TCRdb re-called the 5' RACE reads with MiXCR. Of 1.5 million to 2 million distinct CDR3 sequences detected, about 32% appear once; the ten largest clones hold about 0.3%. Germline loops: CDR1 PRHDT, CDR2 FYEKMQ (reference sequence). CDR3 size: 14 residues. Sequenced material: cord blood. The sequence was collected from a newborn girl in good health. This sequence joins TRBV13 and TRBJ2-7; 8 bases are shared with TRBD1. The CDR3 loop is CASSSTGGTYGQYF. CDR3 nucleotides: TGTGCCAGCAGCTCAACAGGGGGGACCTACGGGCAGTACTTC. Supplemented by reference TRBV13 and TRBJ2-7, the full variable domain reads AAGVIQSPRHLIKEKRETATLKCYPIPRHDTVYWYQQGPGQDPQFLISFYEKMQSDKGSIPDRFSAQQFSDYHSELNMSSLELGDSALYFCASSSTGGTYGQYFGPGTRLTVT.